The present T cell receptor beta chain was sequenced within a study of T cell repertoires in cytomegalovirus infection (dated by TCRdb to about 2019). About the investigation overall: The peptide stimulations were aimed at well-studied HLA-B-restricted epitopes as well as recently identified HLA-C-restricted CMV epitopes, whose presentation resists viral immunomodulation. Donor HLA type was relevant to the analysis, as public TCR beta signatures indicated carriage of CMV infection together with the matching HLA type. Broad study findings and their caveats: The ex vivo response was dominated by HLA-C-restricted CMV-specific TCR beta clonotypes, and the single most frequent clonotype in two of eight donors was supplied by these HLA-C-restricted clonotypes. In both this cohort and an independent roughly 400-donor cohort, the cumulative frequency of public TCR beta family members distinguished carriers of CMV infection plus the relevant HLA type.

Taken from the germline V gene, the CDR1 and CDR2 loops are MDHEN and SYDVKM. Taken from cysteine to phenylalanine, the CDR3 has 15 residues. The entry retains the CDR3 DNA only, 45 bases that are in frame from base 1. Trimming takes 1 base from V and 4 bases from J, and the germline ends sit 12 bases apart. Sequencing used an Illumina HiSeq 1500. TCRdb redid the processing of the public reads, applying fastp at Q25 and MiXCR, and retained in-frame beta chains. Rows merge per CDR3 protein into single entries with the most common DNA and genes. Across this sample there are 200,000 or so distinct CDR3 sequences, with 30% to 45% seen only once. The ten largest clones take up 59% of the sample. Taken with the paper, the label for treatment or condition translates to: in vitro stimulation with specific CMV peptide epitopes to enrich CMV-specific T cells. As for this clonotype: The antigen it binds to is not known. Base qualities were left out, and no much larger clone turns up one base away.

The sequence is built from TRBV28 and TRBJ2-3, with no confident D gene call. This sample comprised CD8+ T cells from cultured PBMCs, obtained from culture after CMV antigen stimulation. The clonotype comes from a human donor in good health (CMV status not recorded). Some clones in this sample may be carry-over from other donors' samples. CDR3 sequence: CASSLFPGDSDTQYF. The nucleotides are TGTGCCAGCAGTTTATTCCCTGGAGACTCAGATACGCAGTATTTT.